One and the same sample provided the 16 T cell receptor beta chains below, sequenced in a study of blood T cell repertoires in COVID-19 (TCRdb year 2020). Preparation of the library involved the immunoSEQ multiplex PCR assay. Imported from immuneACCESS, the table was reduced by TCRdb to in-frame sequences with V and J called. These copies leave out some clones; in studies compared against another copy, an unresolved V gene accounts for under half, and the cause of the remainder is not known. A total of some 220,000 clones appear in this sample, about 82% of them only once. More than 2% of the sample is in the top ten clones. The sequenced sample was peripheral blood. Receptor source: a woman in her seventies with COVID-19, enrolled during active disease.

The V call is TRBV19, the J call TRBJ2-1; 12 bases match TRBD2. Germline V gene sequence: CDR1 LNHDA, CDR2 SQIVND (reference sequence). With V trimmed by 4 bases and J by 9 bases, 7 bases remained unmatched. The CDR3 sequence is 15 residues long. CDR3 DNA sequence: TGTGCCAGTAGTACCCTACTGACTAGCGGGAGTGAGCAGTTCTTC. Its translation is CASSTLLTSGSEQFF.

Here the CDR3 reads CASSLSAWYGYTF. CDR3 nucleotide sequence: TGTGCCAGCAGCTTAAGCGCTTGGTATGGCTACACCTTC. The rearrangement links TRBV11-3 to TRBJ1-2; the D is unclear. Germline CDR1 reads SGHNT; CDR2 reads YENEEA. V lost 2 bases and J lost 5, with 9 bases in between. CDR3 length equals 13 residues.

The chain carries TRBV4-2 and TRBJ1-6, with D perhaps matching TRBD1 (5 bases). CDR1 and CDR2 from the germline V gene are LGHNA and YNFKEQ. The CDR3 is 14 amino acids. Between the trimmed V and J ends, which lost 4 bases and 9 bases, there was a span of 13 bases. The CDR3 DNA is TGTGCCAGCAGCCCAGTGGGGGGGGGTTCACCCCTCCACTTT. Its protein is CASSPVGGGSPLHF.

The chain employs TRBV5-4 and TRBJ2-3, with D maybe TRBD1 (5 bases). CDR3 length: 16 amino acids. Germline-derived CDR1 and CDR2 are SGHNT and YYREEE (reference sequence). Trimming took off 4 bases at V and 2 bases at J, with 17 bases between the two ends. The CDR3 DNA sequence: TGTGCCAGCAGCCTACTCCTCGATGGGGCCACAGATACGCAGTATTTT. Its translation is CASSLLLDGATDTQYF.

The chain couples TRBV18 to TRBJ2-5; a weak D match, TRBD1 (6 bases). Per the germline V gene, CDR1 is KGHSH and CDR2 is LQKENI. The CDR3 sequence is 12 residues long. V was clipped by 2 bases and J by 7 bases, with 8 bases between them. Here the CDR3 reads CASSPRGGTQYF. Here the CDR3 DNA reads TGTGCCAGCTCACCAAGAGGGGGGACCCAGTACTTC. Full variable domain (outside the CDR3, taken from reference TRBV18 and TRBJ2-5): NAGVMQNPRHLVRRRGQEARLRCSPMKGHSHVYWYRQLPEEGLKFMVYLQKENIIDESGMPKERFSAEFPKEGPSILRIQQVVRGDSAAYFCASSPRGGTQYFGPGTRLLVL.

The CDR3 is CASSLGTDSSYEQYF. The CDR3 DNA reads TGCGCCAGCAGCTTGGGGACAGACAGCTCCTACGAGCAGTACTTC. V is TRBV5-1 and J is TRBJ2-7; D may be TRBD1 (6 bases). The CDR3 runs to 15 residues. Germline loops: CDR1 SGHRS, CDR2 YFSETQ. The V end was cut by 0 bases, the J end by 0 bases, with 10 bases between.

The chain joins TRBV14 to TRBJ2-3; TRBD2 matches 8 bases. CDR1 SGHDN and CDR2 FVKESK come from the germline V gene. The CDR3 runs to 15 residues. V lost 3 bases and J lost 4; bases outside the gene matches: 6. CDR3 in amino acids: CASSHRTSGPDTQYF. Here the CDR3 DNA reads TGTGCCAGCAGCCACAGAACTAGCGGCCCAGATACGCAGTATTTT.

The V gene is TRBV2, the J gene TRBJ2-5, with TRBD2 identical over 8 bases. With V trimmed by 6 bases and J by 2 bases, 2 bases remained unmatched. The CDR3 is made up of 13 amino acids. In germline, CDR1 is SNHLY, CDR2 FYNNEI. The CDR3 DNA is TGTGCCAGCAGAGCGGGGGTTCAAGAGACCCAGTACTTC. Translated, it gives CASRAGVQETQYF.

This chain connects TRBV10-2 to TRBJ2-7; D is perhaps TRBD1 (6 bases). The V and J ends lost 5 bases and 9 bases respectively, with 11 bases between them. The CDR3 is 11 amino acids. CDR1 and CDR2 from the germline V gene are WSHSY and SAAADI. The CDR3 is CASSLQGSQYF. The CDR3 DNA is TGCGCCAGCAGTCTACAGGGCTCGCAGTACTTC.

The chain combines TRBV4-2 with TRBJ1-6, with D hard to call. V lost 0 bases and J 9 bases, leaving 12 bases between the germline ends. Per germline, CDR1 LGHNA and CDR2 YNFKEQ. This CDR3 has 15 residues. The CDR3 DNA sequence: TGTGCCAGCAGCCAAGAGGATAGAGGTAGTTCACCCCTCCACTTT. This sequence encodes CASSQEDRGSSPLHF.

This chain uses TRBV2 with TRBJ1-2; D is undetermined. Germline CDR1 and CDR2: SNHLY and FYNNEI. Trimming stripped 0 bases from V and 3 bases from J, with 11 bases between. The CDR3 has 15 residues. The CDR3 reads CASSEAGSQDYGYTF. In nucleotides, the CDR3 is TGTGCCAGCAGTGAAGCCGGCTCCCAGGACTATGGCTACACCTTC.

The chain couples TRBV19 to TRBJ1-1, with 9 bases fitting TRBD1. This CDR3 has 14 residues. Looked up from germline, CDR1 is LNHDA and CDR2 is SQIVND (reference sequence). CDR3 sequence: CATKGQTGGTEAFF. DNA for the CDR3: TGTGCTACGAAGGGCCAGACAGGGGGCACTGAAGCTTTCTTT.

This clone was seen only a few times. This rearrangement joins TRBV19 to TRBJ2-5; 8 bases agree with TRBD1. The CDR3 runs to 16 residues. CDR1 LNHDA and CDR2 SQIVND come from the germline V gene (reference sequence). J was trimmed by 2 bases and V by 4 bases; bases with no gene match: 9. CDR3 sequence reads: CASSTPTGAVQETQYF. CDR3 nucleotides: TGTGCCAGTAGTACCCCGACAGGGGCAGTTCAAGAGACCCAGTACTTC.

The chain recombines TRBV7-2 with TRBJ1-2, with D possibly being TRBD1 (6 bases). V shed 3 bases and J shed 7 bases, with 12 bases lying between them. Germline CDR1 is SGHTA and CDR2 is FQGNSA. This CDR3 contains 13 residues. The CDR3 DNA sequence: TGTGCCAGCAGCTTTACAGGGATCGTTGGCTACACCTTC. Translation: CASSFTGIVGYTF.

CDR3 loop: CASGGRDSPHEQFF. The CDR3 DNA is TGCGCATCTGGGGGACGGGACTCACCGCATGAGCAGTTCTTC. The rearrangement links TRBV4-3 to TRBJ2-1; D is possibly TRBD2 (6 bases). Per germline, CDR1 LGHNA and CDR2 YSLEER. CDR3 length equals 14 residues.

This chain uses TRBV7-2 with TRBJ1-2, with 9 bases lining up with TRBD1. J gave up 8 bases and V 5 bases, and 9 bases lay outside the gene matches. Germline CDR1 is SGHTA and CDR2 is FQGNSA. The CDR3 runs to 14 residues. CDR3 in amino acids: CASSKRDRVDGYTF. In nucleotides, the CDR3 is TGTGCCAGCAGCAAACGGGACAGGGTTGACGGCTACACCTTC.